The present T cell receptor beta chain was sequenced within a study of blood T cell repertoires in COVID-19. Trimming removed 0 bases from V and 5 bases from J, with 17 bases in between. The CDR3 consists of 17 residues. Germline V CDR1 and CDR2: LGHNA, YNFKEQ. Methods used by the authors: Cell counts per sample came from amplifying reference gene primers. This table comes from immunoSEQ multiplex PCR, and its TCRdb copy is limited to in-frame clones, with some not included. V, J and clone size were drawn from that table, and D and trimming were deduced from the DNA. The data contain around 300,000 clones, around 87% of them singletons.

V gene TRBV4-2 combines with J gene TRBJ2-1; D might be TRBD1 (5 bases). The source of this sequence is a woman between 18 and 29 years old with acute COVID-19. The sequenced material came from PBMCs or T cells enriched from blood (not recorded which). CDR3: CASSQDPRQGGHNEQFF. The CDR3 DNA is TGTGCCAGCAGCCAAGATCCCCGGCAGGGTGGGCACAATGAGCAGTTCTTC.